This TCR beta chain originates from a study of T cells in tumors after PD-1 blockade. As for the study in general: Peripheral blood samples averaged 36,536 unique clonotypes and 113,528 templates. Study results and caveats: Some novel exhausted tumor clones appeared in pre-treatment blood, suggesting peripheral recruitment.

The CDR3 has 14 amino acids. Germline-derived CDR1 and CDR2 are GTSNPN and SVGIG (reference sequence). Trimming pared 4 bases from V and 1 base from J, leaving 10 bases between. Data came from immunoSEQ multiplex PCR; TCRdb stores just in-frame clones and leaves some out. Of some 66,000 clones listed, approximately 79% are singletons. Comment on this clone: The antigen remains unidentified.

This TCR came from a human donor with basal cell carcinoma. Sample: PBMCs, taken after anti-PD-1 treatment. This rearrangement joins TRBV30 to TRBJ2-2; tentatively, D is TRBD2 (5 bases). The chain's CDR3 is CAWNLGGNTGELFF. The CDR3 DNA reads TGTGCCTGGAATTTAGGAGGGAACACCGGGGAGCTGTTTTTT.